This T cell receptor (beta chain) was retrieved from a study of CD8+CD57+ T cells in acquired aplastic anemia. Study-wide points: Simpson's diversity of CD8+ cells was not significantly different in patients compared with controls. A set of approximately 30 CD8+ CDR3 sequences was shared between patients and controls, and these sequences appeared highly expressed in patients.

The template used for profiling TCR beta VDJ and CDR3 was genomic DNA. TCRdb redid the calling of the reads with MiXCR, one entry per CDR3 protein. The sample shows some 200,000 distinct CDR3 sequences, roughly 53% of them seen only once. All patients picked for sequencing had shown, by flow cytometry, an expansion of CD8+CD57+ cells. Acquired aplastic anemia of severe grade affected all patients. At blood sampling, none of the patients had yet received therapy. This clonotype has ten or more counts. No antigen is known for it. Trimming pared 6 bases from V and 2 bases from J, leaving 10 bases between. Per the germline V gene, CDR1 is MNHNY and CDR2 is SVGAGI (reference sequence). This CDR3 contains 13 residues.

The sequenced material came from sorted CD4+, CD8+, or CD8+CD57+ T cells (not recorded which) from PBMCs. The sequence came from a human donor with aplastic anemia. This chain connects TRBV6-6 to TRBJ1-1, with D possibly being TRBD1 (5 bases). The CDR3 sequence is CASRHDSNTEAFF. For the CDR3, the DNA is TGTGCCAGCAGACACGACAGTAACACTGAAGCTTTCTTT.